The 5 T cell receptor beta chains below were found in one sample sequenced in a study of human T cells and chemical hapten exposure. Stated time point: patch test 2, 6 weeks after DPC sensitization. Treatment given: therapeutic diphenylcyclopropenone sensitization with weekly scalp DPC. It was from unfractionated whole blood that total RNA was extracted. TCRdb passed the RACE reads through MiXCR, listing each CDR3 protein once. The sample contains 35,000 to 50,000 distinct CDR3 sequences, roughly 9% of which appear only once. This material consisted of whole blood, taken in connection with sensitization to the hapten diphenylcyclopropenone (DPC). These receptors were collected from a woman between 25 and 40 years old with alopecia areata. Some clones in this sample may be carry-over from other donors' samples.

The rearrangement joins TRBV6-2 or TRBV6-3 to TRBJ2-1; D might be TRBD1 (6 bases). Germline CDR1 reads MNHEY; CDR2 reads SVGEGT. V gave up 11 bases and J gave up 4 bases, with 15 bases separating them. The CDR3 totals 13 residues. CDR3 sequence (DNA): TGTGCCGGTGCGGCAGGGGAGTACAATGAGCAGTTCTTC. It codes for CAGAAGEYNEQFF.

This clonotype was picked up a small number of times. The CDR3 DNA sequence: TGTGCCAGCAGTGGGGACAATGAGCAGTTCTTC. Its translation: CASSGDNEQFF. The chain has TRBV2 and TRBJ2-1; D gene uncertain. V shed 4 bases and J shed 5 bases, with 3 bases lying between them. This CDR3 has 11 residues. The germline V gene has CDR1 SNHLY and CDR2 FYNNEI.

The CDR3 loop is CASRNTQGLYGYTF. CDR3 DNA sequence: TGTGCCAGCAGAAATACCCAGGGTCTCTATGGCTACACCTTC. The chain employs TRBV6-5 and TRBJ1-2; TRBD1 might be the D (5 bases). The CDR3 is 14 residues long. Trimming stripped 6 bases from V and 4 bases from J, with 15 bases between. Germline-derived CDR1 and CDR2 are MNHEY and SVGAGI.

This clonotype showed up just a few times. This sequence joins TRBV6-2 or TRBV6-3 and TRBJ2-2; maybe TRBD1 (5 bases). Germline CDR1 MNHEY, CDR2 SVGEGT. The CDR3 runs 13 residues. Trimming stripped 6 bases from V and 3 bases from J, with 8 bases between. The CDR3 spells CASRPGYTGELFF. CDR3 DNA: TGTGCCAGCAGACCAGGGTACACCGGGGAGCTGTTTTTT.

The chain carries TRBV6-5 and TRBJ2-7, with D possibly being TRBD2 (7 bases). This CDR3 comprises 15 residues. V was cut by 4 bases and J by 6 bases, with 19 bases left in between. Germline-derived CDR1 and CDR2 are MNHEY and SVGAGI. The CDR3 protein is CASSSRGGVSGEQYF. In nucleotides, the CDR3 is TGTGCCAGCAGTTCTAGGGGGGGAGTGAGCGGCGAGCAGTACTTC.